The rows below give T cell receptor beta chains drawn from one sample of a study of blood T cells in healthy people across ages. TCRdb redid the calling of the 5' RACE reads with MiXCR, one entry per CDR3 protein. There are approximately 790,000 distinct CDR3 sequences in the sample; under 80% occur only once, and roughly 26% lies in the top ten. The sequenced sample consisted of blood. The receptors shown here come from a young man in good health. The CDR3 runs from the conserved cysteine through the conserved F or W. A D gene is named only where the DNA matches it firmly. Clone size is given for some rows only: seen once, a few or many times, or a class if the clone is expanded.

j_call	clone_size	v_call	d_call	cdr3_aa	cdr3_nt
TRBJ2-7	few	TRBV7-8	-	CASSVDLAEQYF	TGTGCCAGCAGCGTCGACCTAGCGGAGCAGTACTTC
TRBJ2-5	-	TRBV11-2	TRBD2	CASSLVAGAQQETQYF	TGTGCCAGCAGCCTGGTAGCGGGGGCCCAACAAGAGACCCAGTACTTC
TRBJ2-3	-	TRBV6-2/TRBV6-3	-	CASIRSTPLRDTQYF	TGTGCCAGCATCAGGTCGACGCCGCTCAGGGATACGCAGTATTTT
TRBJ2-6	-	TRBV7-9	TRBD1	CASSRRTGSGANVLTF	TGTGCCAGCAGCAGAAGGACAGGGTCTGGGGCCAACGTCCTGACTTTC
TRBJ1-2	-	TRBV6-2/TRBV6-3	-	CASNEDDYGYTF	TGTGCCAGCAATGAGGATGACTATGGCTACACCTTC
TRBJ2-1	-	TRBV10-3	TRBD2	CAISEASGGAYNEQFF	TGTGCCATCAGTGAGGCTAGCGGGGGGGCGTACAATGAGCAGTTCTTC
TRBJ2-6	few	TRBV7-2	TRBD1	CASSRFFRTGRTGANVLTF	TGTGCCAGCAGCAGATTCTTCCGGACAGGGAGAACTGGGGCCAACGTCCTGACTTTC
TRBJ2-1	-	TRBV7-2	TRBD1	CASSRTGGTSSYNEQFF	TGTGCCAGCAGCCGAACAGGGGGCACGAGCTCCTACAATGAGCAGTTCTTC
TRBJ1-1	few	TRBV7-9	-	CASSLARGEAFF	TGTGCCAGCAGCTTAGCCAGGGGTGAGGCTTTCTTT
TRBJ2-5	-	TRBV6-5	TRBD2	CASSYERGGLETQYF	TGTGCCAGCAGTTACGAGCGGGGGGGCCTTGAGACCCAGTACTTC
TRBJ1-1	-	TRBV21-1	-	CASSKESVVTEAFF	TGTGCCAGCAGCAAAGAATCGGTGGTCACTGAAGCTTTCTTT
TRBJ2-7	-	TRBV4-2	-	CASSQGSQLAAYEQYF	TGTGCCAGCAGCCAAGGAAGTCAACTAGCTGCCTACGAGCAGTACTTC
TRBJ1-2	-	TRBV29-1	-	CSVSLSTVLSYTF	TGCAGCGTCTCCTTGTCGACAGTTCTTAGCTACACCTTC
TRBJ1-5	-	TRBV15	-	CATSRDRRRSQPQHF	TGTGCCACCAGCAGAGATCGCAGGAGGAGTCAGCCCCAGCATTTT
TRBJ2-6	-	TRBV27	-	CASIPQGSNVLTF	TGTGCCAGCATACCACAGGGTTCCAACGTCCTGACTTTC
TRBJ2-3	-	TRBV5-5	-	CASSPLPQGIGTDTQYF	TGTGCCAGCAGCCCGCTACCACAGGGAATTGGCACAGATACGCAGTATTTT